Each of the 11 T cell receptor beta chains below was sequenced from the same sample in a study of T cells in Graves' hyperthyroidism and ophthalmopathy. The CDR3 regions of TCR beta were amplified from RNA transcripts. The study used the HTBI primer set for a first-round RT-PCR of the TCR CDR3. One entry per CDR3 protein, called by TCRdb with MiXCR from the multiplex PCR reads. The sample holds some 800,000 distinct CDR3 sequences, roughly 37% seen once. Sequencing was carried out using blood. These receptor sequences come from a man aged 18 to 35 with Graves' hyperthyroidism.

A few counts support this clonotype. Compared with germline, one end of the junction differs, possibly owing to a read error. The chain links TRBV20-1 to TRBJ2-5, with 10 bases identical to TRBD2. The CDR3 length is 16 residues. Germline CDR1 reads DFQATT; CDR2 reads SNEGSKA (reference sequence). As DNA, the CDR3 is TGCAGTGCGAGAGAATCTAGCGGGGGCTACCGGGAGACCCAGTACTTC. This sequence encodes CSARESSGGYRETQYF.

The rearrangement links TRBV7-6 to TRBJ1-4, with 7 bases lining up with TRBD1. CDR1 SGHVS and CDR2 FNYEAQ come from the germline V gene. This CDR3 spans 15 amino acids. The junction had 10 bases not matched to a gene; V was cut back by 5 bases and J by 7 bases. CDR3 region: CASSMTDRDTEKLFF. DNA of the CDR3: TGTGCCAGCAGCATGACCGACAGGGACACTGAAAAACTGTTTTTT.

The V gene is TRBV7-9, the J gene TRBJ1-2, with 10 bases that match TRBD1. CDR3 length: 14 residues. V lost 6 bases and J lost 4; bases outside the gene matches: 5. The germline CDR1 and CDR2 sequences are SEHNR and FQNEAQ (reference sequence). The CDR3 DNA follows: TGTGCCAGCAGGGGACAGGGGTTTCCCTATGGCTACACCTTC. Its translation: CASRGQGFPYGYTF.

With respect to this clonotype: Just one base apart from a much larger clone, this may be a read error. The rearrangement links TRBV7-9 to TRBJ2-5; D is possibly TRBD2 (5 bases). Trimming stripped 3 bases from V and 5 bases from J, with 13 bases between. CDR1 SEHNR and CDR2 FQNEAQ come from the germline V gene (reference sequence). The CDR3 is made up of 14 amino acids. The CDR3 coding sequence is TGTGCCAGCAGCTTCGGGATAGGATCGGAGACCCAGTACTTC. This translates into CASSFGIGSETQYF.

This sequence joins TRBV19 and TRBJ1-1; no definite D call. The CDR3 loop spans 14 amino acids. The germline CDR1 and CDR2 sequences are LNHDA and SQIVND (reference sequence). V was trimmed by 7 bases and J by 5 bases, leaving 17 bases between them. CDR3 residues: CASTQDSVVTEAFF. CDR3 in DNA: TGTGCCAGTACTCAGGACTCAGTTGTGACTGAAGCTTTCTTT.

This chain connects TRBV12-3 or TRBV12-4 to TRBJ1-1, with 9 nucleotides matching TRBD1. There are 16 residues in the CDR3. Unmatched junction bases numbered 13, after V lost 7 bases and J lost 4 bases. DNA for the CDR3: TGTGCCAGCATCAGGGACAGGGAGGATGAGGGCACTGAAGCTTTCTTT. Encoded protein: CASIRDREDEGTEAFF.

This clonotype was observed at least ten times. The CDR3 sequence is CATSPAPGSRTGELFF. CDR3 bases: TGTGCCACCAGCCCCGCCCCCGGGAGCCGCACCGGGGAGCTGTTTTTT. V usage is TRBV15 and J usage is TRBJ2-2, with D perhaps matching TRBD2 (6 bases). This CDR3 has 16 amino acids. With 5 bases removed from V and 4 bases from J, the gap between germline ends came to 17 bases. The germline V gene encodes CDR1 LNHNV and CDR2 YYDKDF (reference sequence).

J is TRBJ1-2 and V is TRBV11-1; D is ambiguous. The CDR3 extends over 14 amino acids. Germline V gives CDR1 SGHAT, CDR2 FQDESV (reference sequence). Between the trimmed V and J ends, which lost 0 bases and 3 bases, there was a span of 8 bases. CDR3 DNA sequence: TGTGCCAGCAGCTTAGCTGCGGCTGACTATGGCTACACCTTC. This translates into CASSLAAADYGYTF.

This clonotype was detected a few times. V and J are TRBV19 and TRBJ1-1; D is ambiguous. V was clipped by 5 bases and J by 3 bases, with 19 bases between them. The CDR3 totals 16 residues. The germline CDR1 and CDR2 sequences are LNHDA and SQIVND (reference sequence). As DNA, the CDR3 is TGTGCCAGTAGTGGAGGCGAGAAGAGGCGGTACACTGAAGCTTTCTTT. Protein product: CASSGGEKRRYTEAFF.

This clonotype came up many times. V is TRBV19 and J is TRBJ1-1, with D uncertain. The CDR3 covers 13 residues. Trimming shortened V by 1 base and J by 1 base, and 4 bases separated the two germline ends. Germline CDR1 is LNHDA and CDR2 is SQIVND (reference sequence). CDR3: CASSIAANTEAFF. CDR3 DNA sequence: TGTGCCAGTAGTATAGCTGCGAACACTGAAGCTTTCTTT.

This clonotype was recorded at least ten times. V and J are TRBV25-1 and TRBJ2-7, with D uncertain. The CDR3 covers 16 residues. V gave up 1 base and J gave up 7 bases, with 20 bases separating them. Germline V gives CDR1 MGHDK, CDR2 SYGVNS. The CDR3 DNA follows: TGTGCCAGCAGTGAATTACGGGCTAGAACCTACGATGAGCAGTACTTC. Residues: CASSELRARTYDEQYF.